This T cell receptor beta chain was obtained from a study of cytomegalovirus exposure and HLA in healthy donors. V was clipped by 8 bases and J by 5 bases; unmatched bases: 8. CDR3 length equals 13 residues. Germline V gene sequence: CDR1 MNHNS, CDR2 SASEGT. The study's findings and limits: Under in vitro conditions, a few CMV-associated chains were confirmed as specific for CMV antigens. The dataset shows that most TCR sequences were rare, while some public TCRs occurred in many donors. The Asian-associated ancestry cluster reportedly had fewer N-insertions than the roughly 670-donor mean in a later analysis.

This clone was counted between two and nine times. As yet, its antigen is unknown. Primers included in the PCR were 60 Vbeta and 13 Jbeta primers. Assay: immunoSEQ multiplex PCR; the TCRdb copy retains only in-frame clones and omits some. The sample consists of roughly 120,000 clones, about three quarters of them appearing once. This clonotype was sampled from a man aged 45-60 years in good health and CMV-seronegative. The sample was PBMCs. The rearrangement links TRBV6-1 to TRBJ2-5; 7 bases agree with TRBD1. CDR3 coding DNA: TGTGCCAGCGCCCTGGGGACAGAGGAGACCCAGTACTTC. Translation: CASALGTEETQYF.